A selection of T cell receptor beta chains follows, all from one sample in a study of technical replicates of blood from a few donors. Some clones are missing from TCRdb's copy, which holds only in-frame ones; the method was immunoSEQ multiplex PCR. The sample shows about 62,000 clones, about 90% of them seen only once. Sample: PBMCs. The source is a human donor in good health. Some clones in this sample may be carry-over from other donors' samples. Each CDR3 is given with its conserved first and last residue. A D gene is named only where the DNA matches it firmly. For some rows the clone size is stated as once, few or many, or as a class when expanded; others skip it.

J gene: TRBJ2-5
clone size: .
D gene: .
V gene: TRBV4-2
CDR3 DNA: TGTGCCAGCAGCCATGGACCCACTAGACAAGAGACCCAGTACTTC
CDR3 protein: CASSHGPTRQETQYF

J gene: TRBJ1-5
clone size: .
D gene: .
V gene: TRBV6-1
CDR3 DNA: TGTGCCAGCAGTGACTGGGGGCGCGGTAACAATCAGCCCCAGCATTTT
CDR3 protein: CASSDWGRGNNQPQHF

J gene: TRBJ1-2
clone size: .
D gene: .
V gene: TRBV10-3
CDR3 DNA: TGTGCCATCAGTGAGTCCGGGGGGTATGGCTACACCTTC
CDR3 protein: CAISESGGYGYTF

J gene: TRBJ2-7
clone size: .
D gene: TRBD1
V gene: TRBV18
CDR3 DNA: TGTGCCAGCTCACCAGTGACAGGGGCCGCCTACGAGCAGTACTTC
CDR3 protein: CASSPVTGAAYEQYF

J gene: TRBJ1-2
clone size: .
D gene: .
V gene: TRBV7-9
CDR3 DNA: TGTGCCAGCAGCCCTCCCGGGAGGGAGGGTGGCTACACCTTC
CDR3 protein: CASSPPGREGGYTF

J gene: TRBJ2-5
clone size: once
D gene: .
V gene: TRBV7-2
CDR3 DNA: TGTGCCAGCAGCTTAGGGGGCCCGGAGACCCAGTACTTC
CDR3 protein: CASSLGGPETQYF

J gene: TRBJ2-3
clone size: few
D gene: .
V gene: TRBV4-3
CDR3 DNA: TGCGCCAGCAGCCCATCCGACTTCACAGATACGCAGTATTTT
CDR3 protein: CASSPSDFTDTQYF

J gene: TRBJ2-1
clone size: .
D gene: TRBD1
V gene: TRBV25-1
CDR3 DNA: TGTGCCAGCAGTGATAGAGGACAGGGATCCTACAATGAGCAGTTCTTC
CDR3 protein: CASSDRGQGSYNEQFF

J gene: TRBJ2-5
clone size: .
D gene: TRBD1
V gene: TRBV7-3
CDR3 DNA: TGTGCCAGCAGCTTGGGGGGACAGGCGGAGACCCAGTACTTC
CDR3 protein: CASSLGGQAETQYF

J gene: TRBJ2-7
clone size: .
D gene: .
V gene: TRBV4-1
CDR3 DNA: TGCGCCAGCAGCCAAGAATACTCCTACGAGCAGTACTTC
CDR3 protein: CASSQEYSYEQYF

J gene: TRBJ2-7
clone size: .
D gene: TRBD2
V gene: TRBV7-2
CDR3 DNA: TGTGCCAGCAGCTTAGAAGCGGGAGGGCTCTCCTACGAGCAGTACTTC
CDR3 protein: CASSLEAGGLSYEQYF

J gene: TRBJ2-7
clone size: .
D gene: TRBD2
V gene: TRBV19
CDR3 DNA: TGTGCCAGTAGTACGGGACTAGCGGGGCTCTACGAGCAGTACTTC
CDR3 protein: CASSTGLAGLYEQYF

J gene: TRBJ2-7
clone size: .
D gene: TRBD1
V gene: TRBV18
CDR3 DNA: TGTGCCAGCTCACCATACGGACAGGGGCTCTACGAGCAGTACTTC
CDR3 protein: CASSPYGQGLYEQYF

J gene: TRBJ1-2
clone size: .
D gene: .
V gene: TRBV29-1
CDR3 DNA: TGCAGCGTCTACCAAGGGGCTGACAGCGCTCCTAACTATGGCTACACCTTC
CDR3 protein: CSVYQGADSAPNYGYTF

J gene: TRBJ2-7
clone size: once
D gene: TRBD1
V gene: TRBV6-5
CDR3 DNA: TGTGCCAGCAGTTACTCAACGACAGGGCCGGGGTACGAGCAGTACTTC
CDR3 protein: CASSYSTTGPGYEQYF

J gene: TRBJ1-4
clone size: .
D gene: .
V gene: TRBV5-8
CDR3 DNA: TGTGCCAGCAGCGGTGGAGGTCTGAGCGAAAAACTGTTTTTT
CDR3 protein: CASSGGGLSEKLFF

J gene: TRBJ1-4
clone size: .
D gene: .
V gene: TRBV9
CDR3 DNA: TGTGCCAGCAGCGCGAGAGAGGGTGCAACTAATGAAAAACTGTTTTTT
CDR3 protein: CASSAREGATNEKLFF

J gene: TRBJ2-3
clone size: .
D gene: TRBD2
V gene: TRBV27
CDR3 DNA: TGTGCCAGCAGCCCTCTCCGCCAGCGGGGGGGCCCGGATACGCAGTATTTT
CDR3 protein: CASSPLRQRGGPDTQYF

J gene: TRBJ2-1
clone size: .
D gene: .
V gene: TRBV2
CDR3 DNA: TGTGCCAGCTCCGGGTACAATGAGCAGTTCTTC
CDR3 protein: CASSGYNEQFF

J gene: TRBJ2-1
clone size: .
D gene: .
V gene: TRBV5-4
CDR3 DNA: TGTGCCAGCAGCTCCCTGGAGGATGAGCAGTTCTTC
CDR3 protein: CASSSLEDEQFF

J gene: TRBJ1-4
clone size: few
D gene: TRBD1
V gene: TRBV5-5
CDR3 DNA: TGTGCCAGCAGCTTGGACGACAGGGCTTTAGGAAAACTGTTTTTT
CDR3 protein: CASSLDDRALGKLFF

J gene: TRBJ2-5
clone size: .
D gene: TRBD2
V gene: TRBV10-3
CDR3 DNA: TGTGCCATCAGCGGGACTAGTTGGGAGACCCAGTACTTC
CDR3 protein: CAISGTSWETQYF

J gene: TRBJ1-3
clone size: once
D gene: .
V gene: TRBV4-2
CDR3 DNA: TGTGCCAGCAGCCAAGGGGGCGGATTGTCCGGAAACACCATATATTTT
CDR3 protein: CASSQGGGLSGNTIYF

J gene: TRBJ1-2
clone size: .
D gene: .
V gene: TRBV29-1
CDR3 DNA: TGCAGCGTTGGGCACCCGTTAATCTATGGCTACACCTTC
CDR3 protein: CSVGHPLIYGYTF

J gene: TRBJ2-1
clone size: .
D gene: TRBD2
V gene: TRBV6-5
CDR3 DNA: TGTGCCAGCAGTTTGGGACTAGCGGGAGTCCTTGAGCAGTTCTTC
CDR3 protein: CASSLGLAGVLEQFF

J gene: TRBJ2-7
clone size: .
D gene: TRBD2
V gene: TRBV5-1
CDR3 DNA: TGCGCCAGCAGCTTCCTTAGCGGGCCCTACGAGCAGTACTTC
CDR3 protein: CASSFLSGPYEQYF

J gene: TRBJ1-2
clone size: .
D gene: TRBD1
V gene: TRBV18
CDR3 DNA: TGTGCCAGCTCATCTATAGGACAGGGGGGCGGCTACACCTTC
CDR3 protein: CASSSIGQGGGYTF

J gene: TRBJ2-1
clone size: medium-sized
D gene: TRBD2
V gene: TRBV5-1
CDR3 DNA: TGCGCCAGCAGCTTTAGCGGGGCATACAATGAGCAGTTCTTC
CDR3 protein: CASSFSGAYNEQFF

J gene: TRBJ1-5
clone size: .
D gene: .
V gene: TRBV19
CDR3 DNA: TGTGCCAGTAATCAGCCGGGAGCTCAATATAGCAATCAGCCCCAGCATTTT
CDR3 protein: CASNQPGAQYSNQPQHF

J gene: TRBJ1-2
clone size: .
D gene: .
V gene: TRBV19
CDR3 DNA: TGTGCCAGTAGTATCTCAGGATGGGCAGCTTTTTATGGCTACACCTTC
CDR3 protein: CASSISGWAAFYGYTF

J gene: TRBJ1-3
clone size: .
D gene: .
V gene: TRBV6-1
CDR3 DNA: TGTGCCAGCACTGAGACACCTGGAAACACCATATATTTT
CDR3 protein: CASTETPGNTIYF

J gene: TRBJ1-2
clone size: .
D gene: .
V gene: TRBV19
CDR3 DNA: TGTGCCAGTAAGTGGCAGGGCTATGATAGGAGTTATGGCTACACCTTC
CDR3 protein: CASKWQGYDRSYGYTF

J gene: TRBJ2-7
clone size: once
D gene: .
V gene: TRBV5-6
CDR3 DNA: TGTGCCAGCAGCTTTTATTTTTCGGGAGACCTCTCCTACGAGCAGTACTTC
CDR3 protein: CASSFYFSGDLSYEQYF

J gene: TRBJ2-1
clone size: .
D gene: TRBD2
V gene: TRBV5-1
CDR3 DNA: TGCGCCAGCAGCTACGGGGGGGCCGGGTCCTACAATGAGCAGTTCTTC
CDR3 protein: CASSYGGAGSYNEQFF

J gene: TRBJ2-7
clone size: once
D gene: .
V gene: TRBV6-5
CDR3 DNA: TGTGCCAGCAGTTACTCGAAACGGTCCTACGAGCAGTACTTC
CDR3 protein: CASSYSKRSYEQYF

J gene: TRBJ2-6
clone size: .
D gene: .
V gene: TRBV5-4
CDR3 DNA: TGTGCCAGTAACGACCCCTCGCGGGGTGCCAACGTCCTGACTTTC
CDR3 protein: CASNDPSRGANVLTF

J gene: TRBJ1-5
clone size: few
D gene: TRBD1
V gene: TRBV10-3
CDR3 DNA: TGTGCCATCAGTGAAGACAGGGGTGGCAATCAGCCCCAGCATTTT
CDR3 protein: CAISEDRGGNQPQHF

J gene: TRBJ1-2
clone size: once
D gene: TRBD1
V gene: TRBV4-1
CDR3 DNA: TGCGCCAGCAGCCAACCGGACAGGGTAGGTGGCTACACCTTC
CDR3 protein: CASSQPDRVGGYTF

J gene: TRBJ1-5
clone size: .
D gene: .
V gene: TRBV7-2
CDR3 DNA: TGTGCCAGCAGCTTCGGGGGGCTGAGCAATCAGCCCCAGCATTTT
CDR3 protein: CASSFGGLSNQPQHF

J gene: TRBJ1-6
clone size: .
D gene: TRBD1
V gene: TRBV2
CDR3 DNA: TGTGCCAGCAGGCGGGACAGGGGCGATTCACCCCTCCACTTT
CDR3 protein: CASRRDRGDSPLHF